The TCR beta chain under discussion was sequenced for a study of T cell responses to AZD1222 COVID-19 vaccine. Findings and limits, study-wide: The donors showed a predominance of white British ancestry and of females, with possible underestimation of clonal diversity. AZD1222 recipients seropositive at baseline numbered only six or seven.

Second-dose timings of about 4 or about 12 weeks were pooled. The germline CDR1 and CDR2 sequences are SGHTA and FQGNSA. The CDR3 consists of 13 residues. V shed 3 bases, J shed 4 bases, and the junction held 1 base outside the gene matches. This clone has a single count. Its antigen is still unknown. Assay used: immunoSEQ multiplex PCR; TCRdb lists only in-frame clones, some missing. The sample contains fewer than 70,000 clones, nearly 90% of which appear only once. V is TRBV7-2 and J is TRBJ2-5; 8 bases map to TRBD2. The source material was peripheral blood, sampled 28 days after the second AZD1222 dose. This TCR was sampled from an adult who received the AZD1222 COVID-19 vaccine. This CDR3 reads CASSFGGAETQYF. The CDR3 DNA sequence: TGTGCCAGCAGCTTCGGGGGGGCAGAGACCCAGTACTTC.